This entry describes one T cell receptor beta chain. This sample was taken from a study of identical twins. TCRdb called the 5' RACE reads again in MiXCR, with one record for every CDR3 protein. The sample has about 470,000 distinct CDR3 sequences; roughly a quarter are singletons. There are 15 residues in the CDR3. Trimming removed 2 bases at V and 7 bases at J, with 18 bases between. Germline-derived CDR1 and CDR2 are DFQATT and SNEGSKA (reference sequence). These same records also appear under a second study, on T cells expressing NK-cell markers. That paper states: Seven HCMV-seropositive donors and one seronegative donor made up the eight sequenced donors. No clear determination of HCMV specificity was made for expanded NKG2C+ T cell clones.

The material sequenced was CD4+ T cells sorted from blood. The receptor was derived from a woman between 18 and 29 years old in good health. The chain couples TRBV20-1 to TRBJ2-1; D is ambiguous. The CDR3 is CSARPRAALVNEQFF. CDR3 DNA sequence: TGCAGTGCTAGACCGCGTGCAGCGTTGGTAAATGAGCAGTTCTTC.